This is a list of T cell receptor beta chains from one sample in a study of OX40 agonist ivuxolimab in advanced cancers. Sequencing was performed with immunoSEQ multiplex PCR; in TCRdb, only in-frame clones are kept and a portion is missing. The sample consists of tens of thousands of clones, roughly 87% of them appearing once. The sequenced sample was CD4+ or CD8+ T cells sorted from blood, obtained in a trial of the OX40 agonist ivuxolimab. All receptors come from an adult with an advanced solid tumor such as melanoma, head and neck, liver or kidney cancer. The CDR3 runs from the conserved cysteine through the conserved F or W. D genes are given only for firm matches. The listing skips clone size in some rows; elsewhere it reads once, few, many or a size class.

j_gene	d_gene	abundance	v_gene	CDR3nt	CDR3aa
TRBJ2-4	TRBD2	NA	TRBV10-3	TGTGCCATCAGTTCGGGGACGGGCGGGGGACAAAACATTCAGTACTTC	CAISSGTGGGQNIQYF
TRBJ1-5	NA	NA	TRBV5-6	TGTGCCAGCAGCTTGAGGGGTAGCAATCAGCCCCAGCATTTT	CASSLRGSNQPQHF
TRBJ1-5	NA	NA	TRBV2	TGTGCCAGCAGCACTAGGGGGGAAAGTTATAGCAATCAGCCCCAGCATTTT	CASSTRGESYSNQPQHF
TRBJ2-1	TRBD2	NA	TRBV2	TGTGCCAGCAAGGGGGCTAGCGGGGGGACCAATGAGCAGTTCTTC	CASKGASGGTNEQFF
TRBJ2-3	NA	NA	TRBV28	TGTGCCAGCAGTTTATGGCGGGGAACTAGCACAGATACGCAGTATTTT	CASSLWRGTSTDTQYF
TRBJ2-5	NA	NA	TRBV9	TGTGCCAGCAGCACAAGGGGAAGTGGGACCCAGTACTTC	CASSTRGSGTQYF
TRBJ1-4	NA	NA	TRBV6-1	TGTGCCAGCAGTCACGGGACGGACAATGAAAAACTGTTTTTT	CASSHGTDNEKLFF
TRBJ1-3	NA	NA	TRBV9	TGTGCCAGCAGCGTCGCCACCCAGGGAAACACCATATATTTT	CASSVATQGNTIYF
TRBJ1-5	NA	NA	TRBV2	TGTGCCAGCAGTGGGTGGGCGGACAGAAATCAGCCCCAGCATTTT	CASSGWADRNQPQHF
TRBJ1-1	NA	NA	TRBV19	TGTGCCAGTAGTATGGGGGCGGAGATGAACACTGAAGCTTTCTTT	CASSMGAEMNTEAFF
TRBJ2-7	NA	few	TRBV30	TGTGCCTGGAGTGGTCGATACGAGCAGTACTTC	CAWSGRYEQYF
TRBJ1-2	TRBD1	NA	TRBV4-1	TGCGCCAGCAGCCAAGATCGGCGGGGACAGGTGGTAAACTATGGCTACACCTTC	CASSQDRRGQVVNYGYTF
TRBJ1-1	NA	NA	TRBV2	TGTGCCAGCAGTACGGGAGCTACCTCAATATCTGAAGCTTTCTTT	CASSTGATSISEAFF
TRBJ2-6	NA	NA	TRBV10-1	TGCGCCAGCAGTGAGCGGGTCAGCGCCTCTGGGGCCAACGTCCTGACTTTC	CASSERVSASGANVLTF
TRBJ2-3	NA	once	TRBV9	TGTGCCAGCAGCACCACTAGGACAGATACGCAGTATTTT	CASSTTRTDTQYF
TRBJ1-2	NA	few	TRBV18	TGTGCCAGCGCCGGAGGGGCTGACTATGGCTACACCTTC	CASAGGADYGYTF
TRBJ1-2	NA	NA	TRBV13	TGTGCCAGCAGCTTAAGGGGAGGGGACTATGGCTACACCTTC	CASSLRGGDYGYTF
TRBJ1-3	NA	NA	TRBV28	TGTGCCAGCAGTTTGTCGGCTGGAAACACCATATATTTT	CASSLSAGNTIYF
TRBJ2-3	TRBD1	NA	TRBV5-1	TGCGCCAGCAGCTTGAGGCCGACCGGGGCAGGGGGAGATACGCAGTATTTT	CASSLRPTGAGGDTQYF
TRBJ1-6	NA	NA	TRBV7-9	TGTGCCAGCAGCACTGACAGGCGCTATAATTCACCCCTCCACTTT	CASSTDRRYNSPLHF
TRBJ1-3	NA	NA	TRBV28	TGTGCCAGCAGTTTGACAGAAGCTGGAAACACCATATATTTT	CASSLTEAGNTIYF
TRBJ2-2	NA	NA	TRBV25-1	TGTGCCAGCAGTGACAGGAACACCGGGGAGCTGTTTTTT	CASSDRNTGELFF